This TCR beta chain came from a study of cytomegalovirus exposure and HLA in healthy donors. Findings and limits, study-wide: DRB1 had the most TCR associations and HLA-C the fewest, a later analysis found, with rates varying by HLA locus. Later analysis associated a missense DCLRE1C variant with TCR beta V- and J-gene trimming. Later analysis suggested links between common viral pathogens and several top significant clusters.

PCR used 60 Vbeta primers and 13 Jbeta primers. The assay was immunoSEQ multiplex PCR, and TCRdb's table has in-frame clones only and misses some. The profile covers under 150,000 clones, with about three quarters appearing a single time and around 1.3% taken by the ten largest. Between the trimmed V and J ends, which lost 2 bases and 4 bases, there was a span of 10 bases. Looked up from germline, CDR1 is SGHTA and CDR2 is FQGTGA. The CDR3 contains 14 residues. In regard to this clone: Its antigen is currently unknown.

The sequenced sample was PBMCs. The sequence derives from a male donor in good health and CMV-seropositive. J is TRBJ2-3 and V is TRBV7-3; no clear D. In DNA, the CDR3 is TGTGCCAGCAGCTTAGGTGATCGGGCAGATACGCAGTATTTT. Translating it yields CASSLGDRADTQYF. The full variable domain, in which reference TRBV7-3 and TRBJ2-3 provide the parts outside the CDR3, is GAGVSQTPSNKVTEKGKYVELRCDPISGHTALYWYRQSLGQGPEFLIYFQGTGAADDSGLPNDRFFAVRPEGSVSTLKIQRTERGDSAVYLCASSLGDRADTQYFGPGTRLTVL.